A selection of T cell receptor beta chains follows, all from one sample in a study of T cell responses to AZD1222 COVID-19 vaccine. TCRdb's table, derived via immunoSEQ multiplex PCR, lists solely in-frame clones and lacks some. This table holds 85,000 to 95,000 clones, almost 90% found once. The source material was peripheral blood, sampled on day 0 of AZD1222 vaccination. The receptors were sampled from an adult in good health. The CDR3 runs from the conserved cysteine through the conserved F or W. A D gene is named only where the DNA matches it firmly. Clone sizes are given selectively: once, few, many, or a class where the clone is expanded.

D	size	V	J	CDR3	DNA
-	-	TRBV18	TRBJ1-2	CASSPSPGITTNYGYTF	TGTGCCAGCTCACCAAGCCCAGGGATTACAACTAACTATGGCTACACCTTC
-	-	TRBV25-1	TRBJ2-7	CASSEPMTYEQYF	TGTGCCAGCAGTGAGCCGATGACCTACGAGCAGTACTTC
-	-	TRBV25-1	TRBJ1-2	CASSAEDSYYGYTF	TGTGCCAGCAGTGCAGAGGACAGCTACTATGGCTACACCTTC
-	-	TRBV7-9	TRBJ2-7	CASSLAGATFF	TGTGCCAGCAGCTTAGCGGGGGCCACCTTTTTC
TRBD1	-	TRBV9	TRBJ1-1	CASREVQGRTEAFF	TGTGCCAGCAGGGAAGTACAGGGGAGGACTGAAGCTTTCTTT
TRBD1	-	TRBV29-1	TRBJ2-2	CSVEASDRGNTGELFF	TGCAGCGTTGAAGCTAGCGACAGGGGGAACACCGGGGAGCTGTTTTTT
-	-	TRBV7-6	TRBJ2-7	CASSSRSLRHQDSYEQYF	TGTGCCAGCAGCTCAAGGTCTTTAAGGCACCAAGACTCCTACGAGCAGTACTTC
TRBD1	-	TRBV7-7	TRBJ2-1	CASSLRAGTGPYNEQFF	TGTGCTAGCAGCTTAAGAGCCGGGACAGGACCCTACAATGAGCAGTTCTTC
-	-	TRBV28	TRBJ1-2	CASSSNYGYTF	TGTGCCAGCAGTTCGAACTATGGCTACACCTTC
TRBD1	-	TRBV3-1/TRBV3-2	TRBJ1-6	CASTAAGGNSPLHF	TGTGCCAGCACCGCGGCAGGGGGTAATTCACCCCTCCACTTT
-	few	TRBV11-2	TRBJ2-3	CASSLKARGTLPDTQYF	TGTGCCAGCAGCCTAAAAGCTCGGGGGACCCTGCCAGATACGCAGTATTTT
TRBD1	-	TRBV5-5	TRBJ2-7	CASSGGTGAYEQYF	TGTGCCAGCAGCGGAGGGACAGGAGCCTACGAGCAGTACTTC
TRBD1	-	TRBV6-2/TRBV6-3	TRBJ1-1	CASSAGTAAFF	TGTGCCAGCAGCGCCGGGACAGCCGCTTTCTTT
TRBD1	-	TRBV6-2/TRBV6-3	TRBJ2-3	CASSRQGGDTQYF	TGTGCCAGCAGTAGACAGGGTGGAGATACGCAGTATTTT
TRBD1	-	TRBV6-1	TRBJ2-7	CASSETLGQGSYEQYF	TGTGCCAGCAGTGAGACTCTAGGACAGGGATCCTACGAGCAGTACTTC
-	-	TRBV2	TRBJ2-3	CASSEVVGRTDTQYF	TGTGCCAGCAGTGAAGTAGTGGGTCGCACAGATACGCAGTATTTT
-	-	TRBV25-1	TRBJ1-4	CASSVGGAGEKLFF	TGTGCCAGCAGTGTAGGAGGGGCTGGGGAAAAACTGTTTTTT
TRBD2	-	TRBV4-3	TRBJ2-3	CASSPGRETDTQYF	TGCGCCAGCAGCCCCGGGAGGGAGACAGATACGCAGTATTTT
-	few	TRBV19	TRBJ1-2	CASSTKGGGSLALTNYGYTF	TGTGCCAGTAGCACTAAAGGCGGGGGCTCGTTAGCCTTGACTAACTATGGCTACACCTTC
-	few	TRBV24-1	TRBJ1-5	CATSGSHWQPQHF	TGTGCCACCAGTGGTTCCCACTGGCAGCCCCAGCATTTT
-	-	TRBV5-1	TRBJ1-2	CASSLDWGGSGYTF	TGCGCCAGCAGCTTGGATTGGGGCGGTAGTGGCTACACCTTC
TRBD2	-	TRBV7-3	TRBJ2-5	CASSLTAGRVTQYF	TGTGCCAGCAGCTTAACGGCGGGGAGGGTGACCCAGTACTTC
-	-	TRBV7-2	TRBJ2-4	CASSSGGPIYIQYF	TGTGCCAGCAGCTCCGGGGGGCCTATATACATTCAGTACTTC
-	few	TRBV6-4	TRBJ2-2	CASSSGNTGELFF	TGTGCCAGCAGTAGCGGGAACACCGGGGAGCTGTTTTTT
-	-	TRBV5-3	TRBJ1-5	CARSPTGLGINQPQHF	TGTGCCAGAAGCCCGACAGGTTTGGGCATCAATCAGCCCCAGCATTTT
-	-	TRBV5-5	TRBJ1-2	CASSLALSGVGYGYTF	TGTGCCAGCAGCTTGGCGCTAAGTGGGGTTGGCTATGGCTACACCTTC
-	-	TRBV5-6	TRBJ1-6	CASSFPSGPKGRYNSPLHF	TGTGCCAGCAGCTTCCCTTCCGGTCCGAAAGGCCGCTATAATTCACCCCTCCACTTT
TRBD1	-	TRBV27	TRBJ2-1	CASSPRGQVDNEQFF	TGTGCCAGCAGCCCTAGGGGACAGGTCGACAATGAGCAGTTCTTC
-	-	TRBV6-5	TRBJ2-3	CASSFNRDTQYF	TGTGCCAGCAGTTTCAACCGAGATACGCAGTATTTT
-	-	TRBV5-5	TRBJ1-1	CASRASQHTEAFF	TGTGCCAGCAGGGCATCACAGCACACTGAAGCTTTCTTT
TRBD1	few	TRBV5-1	TRBJ2-3	CASRITGTGTSTDTQYF	TGCGCCAGCAGAATCACCGGGACAGGTACTAGCACAGATACGCAGTATTTT
-	-	TRBV2	TRBJ1-2	CASSESYGYTF	TGTGCCAGCAGTGAGAGCTATGGCTACACCTTC
-	-	TRBV7-9	TRBJ1-2	CASSLPGRGYGYTF	TGTGCCAGCAGCCTTCCCGGCAGGGGTTATGGCTACACCTTC
-	-	TRBV4-1	TRBJ1-5	CASSQAPPGDSNQPQHF	TGCGCCAGCAGCCAAGCCCCCCCAGGGGATAGCAATCAGCCCCAGCATTTT
-	-	TRBV19	TRBJ2-5	CASRWGETQYF	TGTGCCAGTAGATGGGGAGAGACCCAGTACTTC
-	once	TRBV11-2	TRBJ2-2	CASSRTNTGELFF	TGTGCCAGCAGCCGCACCAACACCGGGGAGCTGTTTTTT
-	-	TRBV7-2	TRBJ1-3	CASSREHFSGNTIYF	TGTGCCAGCAGCCGGGAACACTTCTCTGGAAACACCATATATTTT
-	-	TRBV5-6	TRBJ1-1	CASSLRSRVTEAFF	TGTGCCAGCAGCTTGCGTTCCAGGGTCACTGAAGCTTTCTTT
TRBD1	once	TRBV6-2/TRBV6-3	TRBJ2-3	CASSNRGRGTDTQYF	TGTGCCAGCAGTAACAGGGGGCGGGGCACAGATACGCAGTATTTT
TRBD2	-	TRBV5-1	TRBJ2-5	CASSPATSGGQETQYF	TGCGCCAGCAGCCCAGCGACTAGCGGGGGACAAGAGACCCAGTACTTC
-	-	TRBV14	TRBJ2-5	CASSQAGETQYF	TGTGCCAGCAGCCAAGCCGGGGAGACCCAGTACTTC
TRBD1	-	TRBV7-9	TRBJ1-3	CASSPGQGTNTIYF	TGTGCCAGCAGCCCGGGACAGGGAACGAACACCATATATTTT
-	once	TRBV6-5	TRBJ2-3	CASSYERWGTDTQYF	TGTGCCAGCAGTTACGAGAGGTGGGGCACAGATACGCAGTATTTT
-	-	TRBV11-2	TRBJ1-5	CASSLGWLPNQPQHF	TGTGCCAGCAGCTTAGGGTGGCTCCCCAATCAGCCCCAGCATTTT
-	-	TRBV18	TRBJ1-5	CASSGRMDNQPQHF	TGTGCCAGCTCAGGGAGGATGGATAATCAGCCCCAGCATTTT
-	-	TRBV5-6	TRBJ2-3	CASSLSGADTQYF	TGTGCCAGCAGCTTGTCGGGGGCAGATACGCAGTATTTT
TRBD1	-	TRBV15	TRBJ1-4	CATSILQGGAQEKLFF	TGTGCCACCAGCATCCTTCAGGGGGGGGCTCAGGAAAAACTGTTTTTT